These T cell receptor beta chains were read from a single sample in a study of radiation and T cells in renal cell carcinoma. The method was immunoSEQ multiplex PCR; TCRdb's version includes in-frame clones alone and lacks a portion of them. The sample shows 15,000 to 20,000 clones, under 55% of them seen only once. The sequences come from tumor tissue, collected from a patient whose treatment included radiotherapy and nephrectomy. All receptors derive from a man aged 50 to 60 with renal cell carcinoma. Each CDR3 is given with its conserved first and last residue. A D gene is named only where the DNA matches it firmly. Part of the rows lack a size; the others show once, few, many or a class for expanded clones.

j_call v_call clone_size d_call cdr3_aa cdr3_nt
TRBJ2-1 TRBV7-6 - TRBD2 CASSLGPSGGATYNEQFF TGTGCCAGCAGCTTAGGTCCTAGCGGGGGCGCTACCTACAATGAGCAGTTCTTC
TRBJ2-7 TRBV11-2 - - CASSFHHTTYEQYF TGTGCCAGCAGCTTTCATCACACTACCTACGAGCAGTACTTC
TRBJ2-3 TRBV4-2 - - CASSQRSPAPTQYF TGTGCCAGCAGCCAAAGAAGCCCTGCCCCGACGCAGTATTTT
TRBJ2-1 TRBV5-1 - - CASSLEGAGYNEQFF TGCGCCAGCAGCTTGGAGGGAGCTGGCTACAATGAGCAGTTCTTC
TRBJ2-5 TRBV30 few - CAWSGVAGARETQYF TGTGCCTGGAGTGGGGTGGCGGGGGCCAGGGAGACCCAGTACTTC
TRBJ2-7 TRBV28 - TRBD2 CASSPGLAEYEQYF TGTGCCAGCAGTCCCGGACTAGCGGAGTACGAGCAGTACTTC
TRBJ1-2 TRBV7-3 - - CASSLESNCTF TGTGCCAGCAGCTTAGAATCCAATTGCACCTTC
TRBJ2-2 TRBV5-4 many - CASREGSDTGELFF TGTGCCAGCAGAGAGGGGTCCGACACCGGGGAGCTGTTTTTT
TRBJ2-1 TRBV7-8 - - CASSFTRTSYNEQFF TGTGCCAGCAGCTTTACACGGACATCCTACAATGAGCAGTTCTTC
TRBJ1-5 TRBV2 once TRBD1 CASRGWTGKSNQPQHF TGTGCCAGCAGGGGCTGGACAGGGAAAAGCAATCAGCCCCAGCATTTT
TRBJ1-5 TRBV30 - - CAWSFTADQPQHF TGTGCCTGGAGTTTTACGGCCGATCAGCCCCAGCATTTT
TRBJ2-2 TRBV27 - - CASRPPGPGELFF TGTGCCAGCAGGCCTCCGGGACCCGGGGAGCTGTTTTTT
TRBJ2-7 TRBV4-1 - TRBD2 CASSQAWTSGYEQYF TGCGCCAGCAGCCAAGCTTGGACTAGCGGCTACGAGCAGTACTTC
TRBJ1-2 TRBV30 - - CASRRDNYGYTF TGTGCCTCCCGGAGGGATAACTATGGCTACACCTTC
TRBJ1-2 TRBV7-2 - TRBD1 CASQGQTNYGYTF TGTGCCAGCCAGGGACAGACTAACTATGGCTACACCTTC
TRBJ2-1 TRBV27 - - CASGGRAPGAYNEQFF TGTGCCAGCGGCGGCAGGGCCCCGGGGGCCTACAATGAGCAGTTCTTC
TRBJ2-7 TRBV6-5 - TRBD1 CASRGQGRSYEQYF TGTGCCAGCAGGGGACAGGGCCGCTCCTACGAGCAGTACTTC
TRBJ1-2 TRBV28 - TRBD1 CASRQPGQGIYGYTF TGTGCCAGCAGGCAACCGGGACAGGGGATCTATGGCTACACCTTC
TRBJ2-5 TRBV5-4 - TRBD2 CASSPGLAGGLMLETQYF TGTGCCAGCAGCCCGGGACTAGCGGGGGGGCTTATGTTGGAGACCCAGTACTTC
TRBJ2-5 TRBV7-2 - - CASSKRPGMDGTQYF TGTGCCAGCAGCAAAAGGCCTGGGATGGATGGGACCCAGTACTTC
TRBJ1-6 TRBV4-1 few - CASSQMDPGRGSPLHF TGCGCCAGCAGCCAAATGGACCCGGGAAGAGGTTCACCCCTCCACTTT
TRBJ2-3 TRBV13 once TRBD2 CASSLESSGRGDTQYF TGTGCCAGCAGCTTAGAGTCTAGCGGGAGGGGAGATACGCAGTATTTT
TRBJ1-1 TRBV7-9 - - CASSLETRGAFF TGTGCCAGCAGCTTAGAAACGCGTGGAGCTTTCTTT
TRBJ2-1 TRBV4-3 - TRBD2 CASSQVGTREYNEQFF TGCGCCAGCAGCCAAGTGGGGACTAGGGAGTACAATGAGCAGTTCTTC
TRBJ1-1 TRBV7-2 - - CASSFLGEGTEAFF TGTGCCAGCAGCTTTCTAGGGGAAGGCACTGAAGCTTTCTTT
TRBJ2-1 TRBV27 medium-sized TRBD2 CASSLGLAELNEQFF TGTGCCAGCAGTTTGGGACTAGCGGAACTCAATGAGCAGTTCTTC
TRBJ2-6 TRBV27 many - CASRTGANVLTF TGTGCCAGCCGGACTGGGGCCAACGTCCTGACTTTC
TRBJ2-7 TRBV4-2 once - CASSQEAAFGSYEQYF TGTGCCAGCAGCCAAGAAGCGGCGTTCGGCTCCTACGAGCAGTACTTC
TRBJ1-1 TRBV4-3 few - CASSLGLQNTEAFF TGCGCCAGCAGCCTTGGACTCCAGAACACTGAAGCTTTCTTT